These 11 T cell receptor beta chains were sequenced from one sample in a study of OX40 agonist ivuxolimab in advanced cancers. Some clones are missing from TCRdb's copy, which holds only in-frame ones; the method was immunoSEQ multiplex PCR. Here the sample spans tens of thousands of clones, roughly 80% being singletons. Source: CD4+ or CD8+ T cells sorted from blood, taken in a trial of the OX40 agonist ivuxolimab. Every receptor here comes from an adult with an advanced solid tumor such as melanoma, head and neck, liver or kidney cancer.

The V call is TRBV29-1, the J call TRBJ1-2; D perhaps matches TRBD1 (5 bases). The germline V gene has CDR1 SQVTM and CDR2 ANQGSEA. This CDR3 region has 13 residues. V lost 4 bases and J 4 bases, leaving 13 bases between the germline ends. The CDR3 loop is CSVVSGVSYGYTF. CDR3 nucleotides: TGCAGCGTTGTGTCGGGGGTCAGCTATGGCTACACCTTC.

J is TRBJ2-1 and V is TRBV9; D is possibly TRBD2 (5 bases). Looked up from germline, CDR1 is SGDLS and CDR2 is YYNGEE. The CDR3 length is 15 residues. V was clipped by 4 bases and J by 8 bases, with 19 bases between them. Here the CDR3 reads CASSPSNRRDDEQFF. CDR3 sequence (DNA): TGTGCCAGCAGCCCTAGCAATCGTAGAGACGATGAGCAGTTCTTC.

This clone was seen a handful of times. V gene TRBV5-4 combines with J gene TRBJ1-1; D not certain. V lost 4 bases and J 2 bases, leaving 12 bases between the germline ends. There are 14 residues in the CDR3. CDR1 is SGHNT, CDR2 YYREEE, per germline (reference sequence). Here the CDR3 reads CASSAQMGNTEAFF. DNA for the CDR3: TGTGCCAGCAGCGCCCAGATGGGAAACACTGAAGCTTTCTTT.

This chain joins TRBV7-2 and TRBJ2-7; TRBD2 matches at 8 bases. V lost 1 base, J lost 2 bases, and 4 bases stayed unmatched. The CDR3 runs to 15 residues. Germline V gene data show CDR1 as SGHTA and CDR2 as FQGNSA. The CDR3, as DNA: TGTGCCAGCAGCTTAGAAACTAGCGGCCCCTACGAGCAGTACTTC. It codes for CASSLETSGPYEQYF.

The sample holds a few counts of this clone. The chain links TRBV4-1 to TRBJ1-2, with D hard to call. From germline, CDR1 is MGHRA and CDR2 YSYEKL. Trimming removed 5 bases at V and 1 base at J, with 8 bases between. CDR3 length: 13 amino acids. CDR3 nucleotides: TGCGCCAGCAGCGCGGAGAATAACTATGGCTACACCTTC. Its translation is CASSAENNYGYTF.

CDR3 protein: CASSQDVPRSLSYNEQFF. The CDR3, as DNA: TGCGCCAGCAGCCAAGATGTTCCGCGCAGCCTCTCCTACAATGAGCAGTTCTTC. V is TRBV4-3 and J is TRBJ2-1; D is uncertain. The CDR3 spans 18 residues. Germline CDR1 reads LGHNA; CDR2 reads YSLEER. The V end lost 0 bases, the J end lost 0 bases, and 15 bases lay between the germline ends.

The chain combines TRBV6-5 with TRBJ2-7; D gene ambiguous. The CDR3 is 13 amino acids. Germline CDR1 is MNHEY and CDR2 is SVGAGI. Trimming stripped 3 bases from V and 5 bases from J, with 11 bases between. CDR3 DNA sequence: TGTGCCAGCAGTTATTATTGGGGAAACGAGCAGTACTTC. It encodes CASSYYWGNEQYF.

V usage is TRBV14 and J usage is TRBJ2-4, with 10 bases identical to TRBD1. CDR1 and CDR2 (germline): SGHDN, FVKESK. The CDR3 has 18 residues. Trimming cost V 4 bases and J 0 bases; bases outside gene matches: 9. The CDR3 nucleotides are TGTGCCAGCAGCCCTCGGACAGGGGGGAGGTTAGCCAAAAACATTCAGTACTTC. The encoded protein is CASSPRTGGRLAKNIQYF. The whole variable domain, remainder taken from reference TRBV14 and TRBJ2-4, is EAGVTQFPSHSVIEKGQTVTLRCDPISGHDNLYWYRRVMGKEIKFLLHFVKESKQDESGMPNNRFLAERTGGTYSTLKVQPAELEDSGVYFCASSPRTGGRLAKNIQYFGAGTRLSVL.

This rearrangement joins TRBV6-5 to TRBJ1-2; weak D call: TRBD1 (6 bases). V shed 2 bases and J shed 11 bases, with 12 bases lying between them. The CDR3 has 12 residues. Germline-derived CDR1 and CDR2 are MNHEY and SVGAGI. CDR3 coding DNA: TGTGCCAGCAGTTACCGGAAGGGGGGTTACACCTTC. It is translated as CASSYRKGGYTF.

This chain connects TRBV5-1 to TRBJ1-2; D is undetermined. Trimming cost V 2 bases and J 4 bases, with 12 bases left between them. Germline loops: CDR1 SGHRS, CDR2 YFSETQ. This CDR3 spans 14 amino acids. The CDR3 DNA reads TGCGCCAGCAGCTTTTTTGACATGTCCTATGGCTACACCTTC. The encoded protein is CASSFFDMSYGYTF.

The chain links TRBV5-4 to TRBJ2-7; 7 positions match TRBD2. V shed 0 bases, J shed 6 bases, and the junction held 9 bases outside the gene matches. CDR1 SGHNT and CDR2 YYREEE come from the germline V gene (reference sequence). The CDR3 spans 15 residues. The CDR3 bases are TGTGCCAGCAGCTTGGAGGGCCGAAGCGGGACCGAGCAGTACTTC. As protein: CASSLEGRSGTEQYF.